Only one count was recorded for the clone carrying this TCR beta chain. No antigen is known for it. The data stem from a study of post-analysis software for immune sequencing data. Turning to the study itself: Relapsing-remitting, secondary progressive and progressive-relapsing forms made up the multiple sclerosis disease courses.

Unique molecular identifiers were carried by the TCR beta cDNA libraries. There were roughly 0.95 to 10 million T cells, and about 500,000 cDNA molecules came from them. TCRdb re-derived calls from the PCR reads in MiXCR, one entry per CDR3 protein. The sample carries about 770,000 distinct CDR3 sequences, 35% to 55% recorded once. Study-wide points: Same-batch preparations were strongly co-clustered by F measure. Controls' normalized Chao1 diversity significantly exceeded that of multiple sclerosis patients.

Sequencing input: blood. This receptor was taken from a girl aged 5 to 17 with multiple sclerosis.

CDR3 region: CAWSVGRSFEETQYF. The CDR3, as DNA: TGTGCCTGGAGTGTAGGTAGGAGCTTCGAAGAGACCCAGTACTTC. The rearrangement joins TRBV30 to TRBJ2-5, with no clear D. The germline CDR1 and CDR2 sequences are GTSNPN and SVGIG (reference sequence). This CDR3 has 15 amino acids. Trimming pared 0 bases from V and 3 bases from J, leaving 14 bases between. Filled out from reference TRBV30 and TRBJ2-5, the complete variable domain reads SQTIHQWPATLVQPVGSPLSLECTVEGTSNPNLYWYRQAAGRGLQLLFYSVGIGQISSEVPQNLSASRPQDRQFILSSKKLLLSDSGFYLCAWSVGRSFEETQYFGPGTRLLVL.